These 26 T cell receptor beta chains came from one sample sequenced in a study of OX40 agonist ivuxolimab in advanced cancers. Sequencing was performed with immunoSEQ multiplex PCR; in TCRdb, only in-frame clones are kept and a portion is missing. This sample has approximately 55,000 clones, with 75% to 90% found just once. The material was CD4+ or CD8+ T cells sorted from blood, obtained in a trial of the OX40 agonist ivuxolimab. These receptors were obtained from an adult with an advanced solid tumor such as melanoma, head and neck, liver or kidney cancer.

This clone was seen only a few times. The rearrangement joins TRBV6-5 to TRBJ1-2, with 10 bases lining up with TRBD1. Germline V gene data show CDR1 as MNHEY and CDR2 as SVGAGI. CDR3 size: 15 residues. With 9 bases clipped from V and 7 bases from J, the junction kept 14 bases outside the gene matches. The CDR3 protein is CASDKTGQGVRGYTF. In nucleotides, the CDR3 is TGTGCCAGTGACAAAACCGGACAGGGGGTACGTGGCTACACCTTC.

The gene calls are TRBV18 and TRBJ2-7; 8 nucleotides align to TRBD2. V lost 4 bases to trimming and J lost 4 bases; unmatched junction nucleotides: 6. Germline CDR1 KGHSH, CDR2 LQKENI. The CDR3 extends over 14 amino acids. CDR3 in amino acids: CASSLRGGGYEQYF. CDR3 in DNA: TGTGCCAGCTCACTTCGAGGCGGGGGGTACGAGCAGTACTTC.

The J gene is TRBJ2-2, the V gene TRBV2; D unclear. Deletions cut 3 bases from V and 5 bases from J, with 7 bases between. There are 13 residues in the CDR3. Germline V gene data show CDR1 as SNHLY and CDR2 as FYNNEI. For the CDR3, the DNA is TGTGCCAGCAGTGACGGGCAGACCGGGGAGCTGTTTTTT. Translated, it gives CASSDGQTGELFF. Full variable domain (rest looked up from reference TRBV2 and TRBJ2-2): EPEVTQTPSHQVTQMGQEVILRCVPISNHLYFYWYRQILGQKVEFLVSFYNNEISEKSEIFDDQFSVERPDGSNFTLKIRSTKLEDSAMYFCASSDGQTGELFFGEGSRLTVL.

The chain has TRBV18 and TRBJ2-7; D possibly corresponds to TRBD1 (5 bases). The CDR3 is made up of 13 amino acids. Germline assignment: CDR1 KGHSH and CDR2 LQKENI. Trimming pared 6 bases from V and 3 bases from J, leaving 12 bases between. The CDR3 loop is CASSPLDSYEQYF. The CDR3 nucleotides are TGTGCCAGCTCCCCCTTAGACAGCTACGAGCAGTACTTC.

The J gene is TRBJ2-1, the V gene TRBV30; the D is unclear. Per germline, CDR1 GTSNPN and CDR2 SVGIG (reference sequence). This CDR3 spans 11 amino acids. Trimming removed 5 bases from V and 12 bases from J, with 14 bases in between. The CDR3, as DNA: TGTGCCTGGGCGAATTACCAGGCGCAGTTCTTC. It codes for CAWANYQAQFF.

This clone was observed a single time. The chain couples TRBV9 to TRBJ2-7; 13 nucleotides agree with TRBD2. Germline-derived CDR1 and CDR2 are SGDLS and YYNGEE. The length of the CDR3 is 16 residues. V trimming: 0 bases; J trimming: 4 bases; junction bases outside the gene matches: 4. CDR3 residues: CASSVGTSGSLYEQYF. CDR3 nucleotide sequence: TGTGCCAGCAGCGTAGGGACTAGCGGGAGTCTATACGAGCAGTACTTC.

Here the CDR3 reads CASSNSENTGELFF. The CDR3 DNA sequence: TGTGCCAGCAGCAATTCTGAGAACACCGGGGAGCTGTTTTTT. The V gene is TRBV21-1, the J gene TRBJ2-2. TRBV21-1 is designated a pseudogene. This CDR3 has 14 residues.

The chain uses TRBV27 and TRBJ1-4; 7 nucleotides line up with TRBD1. CDR3 length equals 15 residues. Germline trimming cut 2 bases from V and 3 bases from J; bases unmatched to any gene: 3. The V gene's germline CDR1 is MNHEY and CDR2 SMNVEV (reference sequence). CDR3 sequence reads: CASSLRGLANEKLFF. The CDR3 region has the DNA TGTGCCAGCAGTTTAAGGGGGCTCGCTAATGAAAAACTGTTTTTT. The entire variable domain, with the rest obtained from reference TRBV27 and TRBJ1-4, is as follows: EAQVTQNPRYLITVTGKKLTVTCSQNMNHEYMSWYRQDPGLGLRQIYYSMNVEVTDKGDVPEGYKVSRKEKRNFPLILESPSPNQTSLYFCASSLRGLANEKLFFGSGTQLSVL.

The gene calls are TRBV18 and TRBJ1-2, with TRBD1 as a possible D gene (6 bases). The CDR3 runs 16 residues. The germline gives CDR1 KGHSH, CDR2 LQKENI. Trimming removed 3 bases from V and 7 bases from J, with 21 bases in between. DNA of the CDR3: TGTGCCAGCTCACCTAGGACAGCAAATACTCTATCTGGCTACACCTTC. Translating gives CASSPRTANTLSGYTF. Full variable domain (outside the CDR3, taken from reference TRBV18 and TRBJ1-2): NAGVMQNPRHLVRRRGQEARLRCSPMKGHSHVYWYRQLPEEGLKFMVYLQKENIIDESGMPKERFSAEFPKEGPSILRIQQVVRGDSAAYFCASSPRTANTLSGYTFGSGTRLTVV.

The chain is built from TRBV7-2 and TRBJ2-7, with 11 bases fitting TRBD2. V shed 4 bases, J shed 5 bases, and the junction held 13 bases outside the gene matches. Germline CDR1 is SGHTA and CDR2 is FQGNSA. This CDR3 region has 17 residues. The CDR3 loop is CASSSLRGSGRAHEQYF. Here the CDR3 DNA reads TGTGCCAGCAGCTCATTGAGGGGTAGCGGGAGGGCACACGAGCAGTACTTC.

The V gene is TRBV6-5, the J gene TRBJ1-2; tentative D call: TRBD1 (6 bases). Trimming removed 6 bases at V and 4 bases at J, with 18 bases between. Germline-derived CDR1 and CDR2 are MNHEY and SVGAGI. CDR3 size: 15 residues. The CDR3 is CASSLRPGAGYGYTF. DNA for the CDR3: TGTGCCAGCAGCCTCCGGCCAGGGGCCGGCTATGGCTACACCTTC.

This clone was seen just once. V usage is TRBV19 and J usage is TRBJ2-3, with 7 bases identical to TRBD1. CDR3 length equals 16 residues. J was trimmed by 2 bases and V by 4 bases; bases with no gene match: 9. Germline lookup yields CDR1 LNHDA and CDR2 SQIVND (reference sequence). CDR3 nucleotides: TGTGCCAGTAGTACCAGGACAGGACCTAACACAGATACGCAGTATTTT. Amino acid sequence: CASSTRTGPNTDTQYF.

The chain is built from TRBV29-1 and TRBJ2-7, with a weak D call TRBD1 (6 bases). The CDR3 length is 12 residues. Trimming removed 6 bases at V and 4 bases at J, with 13 bases between. Germline V gene lookup returns CDR1 SQVTM and CDR2 ANQGSEA. CDR3 sequence: CSVGSDRYEQYF. In nucleotides, the CDR3 is TGCAGCGTAGGGTCAGACAGGTACGAGCAGTACTTC.

The chain joins TRBV18 to TRBJ2-5; D tentatively fits TRBD1 or TRBD2 (6 bases each). The CDR3 contains 17 residues. The V and J ends lost 0 bases and 1 base respectively, with 15 bases between them. Per the germline V gene, CDR1 is KGHSH and CDR2 is LQKENI. As DNA, the CDR3 is TGTGCCAGCTCACCACCGTGGGGGGCCCCTTCCCAAGAGACCCAGTACTTC. As protein: CASSPPWGAPSQETQYF.

This sequence joins TRBV5-4 and TRBJ2-7; D is uncertain. Germline V CDR1 and CDR2: SGHNT, YYREEE (reference sequence). The CDR3 length is 13 residues. V was clipped by 3 bases and J by 7 bases, with 14 bases between them. CDR3 in amino acids: CASSSYKPGEQYF. CDR3 coding DNA: TGTGCCAGCAGCTCGTACAAGCCCGGGGAGCAGTACTTC.

The rearrangement joins TRBV28 to TRBJ2-1, with D unresolved. Germline V gene data show CDR1 as MDHEN and CDR2 as SYDVKM. The CDR3 loop spans 12 amino acids. The germline V and J ends were trimmed by 10 bases and 2 bases, with 9 bases remaining between them. The CDR3 region is CATDTPYNEQFF. The DNA of the CDR3 is TGTGCCACAGACACCCCCTACAATGAGCAGTTCTTC.

V and J are TRBV5-5 and TRBJ2-5; D tentatively fits TRBD1 or TRBD2 (5 bases each). The CDR3 runs to 14 residues. The V gene lost 2 bases and the J gene lost 5 bases, with 13 bases spanning the gap. The germline V gene encodes CDR1 SGHKS and CDR2 YYEKEE (reference sequence). The CDR3 here is CASSLLEGRETQYF. The CDR3 region has the DNA TGTGCCAGCAGCTTATTAGAGGGACGGGAGACCCAGTACTTC.

This chain links TRBV28 with TRBJ1-6, with D possibly matching TRBD1 (5 bases). CDR3 length: 16 amino acids. The germline CDR1 and CDR2 sequences are MDHEN and SYDVKM. The V end lost 2 bases, the J end lost 2 bases, and 10 bases lay between the germline ends. The CDR3 bases are TGTGCCAGCAGTTTACGGGCAGGGACCTATAATTCACCCCTCCACTTT. Its protein is CASSLRAGTYNSPLHF.

V gene TRBV7-9 combines with J gene TRBJ2-5; D not certain. CDR3 length: 13 residues. Germline-derived CDR1 and CDR2 are SEHNR and FQNEAQ (reference sequence). V was cut by 6 bases and J by 5 bases, with 13 bases left in between. The CDR3 DNA reads as TGTGCCAGCAGTGCCCGGTTGGGGGAGACCCAGTACTTC. Its translation: CASSARLGETQYF.

The genes are TRBV19 and TRBJ2-1; 10 bases map to TRBD2. V trimming: 5 bases; J trimming: 15 bases; junction bases outside the gene matches: 10. The CDR3 totals 13 residues. Germline assignment: CDR1 LNHDA and CDR2 SQIVND (reference sequence). The CDR3 DNA is TGTGCCAGTAGTCTACAAAAGCGGGAGGGCCTGTTCTTC. Amino acid sequence: CASSLQKREGLFF.

The J gene is TRBJ1-5, the V gene TRBV7-6; D uncertain. Deletions cut 1 base from V and 1 base from J, with 8 bases between. Germline CDR1 and CDR2: SGHVS and FNYEAQ. The CDR3 covers 15 residues. CDR3 in DNA: TGTGCCAGCAGCTTAGGGGCGTTGAGCAATCAGCCCCAGCATTTT. This translates into CASSLGALSNQPQHF.

The CDR3 coding sequence is TGCGCCAGCAGCCTTTTACAGGGAATCTCCTACGAGCAGTACTTC. It is translated as CASSLLQGISYEQYF. V is TRBV4-1 and J is TRBJ2-7; D may be TRBD1 (6 bases). V lost 4 bases and J lost 0, with 13 bases in between. The CDR3 loop spans 15 amino acids. Germline V gene data show CDR1 as MGHRA and CDR2 as YSYEKL.

V usage is TRBV19 and J usage is TRBJ2-2; possibly TRBD1 for D (5 bases). This CDR3 spans 14 amino acids. The germline V gene has CDR1 LNHDA and CDR2 SQIVND (reference sequence). Trimming cost V 6 bases and J 1 base, with 9 bases left between them. DNA for the CDR3: TGTGCCAGTAGCATACAGGTGAACACCGGGGAGCTGTTTTTT. Amino acids: CASSIQVNTGELFF.

This chain uses TRBV30 with TRBJ2-3; TRBD1 agrees at 10 bases. The length of the CDR3 is 17 residues. V shed 3 bases and J 2 bases; nucleotides not matched to a gene: 11. Germline V CDR1 and CDR2: GTSNPN, SVGIG (reference sequence). The CDR3, as DNA: TGTGCCTGGAGGACGTCTGCCGGGACAGGGGTCACAGATACGCAGTATTTT. It codes for CAWRTSAGTGVTDTQYF.

In DNA, the CDR3 is TGTGCCAGCAGCCGAATAGAGACCCAGTACTTC. It is translated as CASSRIETQYF. V is TRBV5-8 and J is TRBJ2-5, with D hard to call. There are 11 residues in the CDR3. V gave up 4 bases and J gave up 4 bases, with 5 bases separating them. The germline V gene encodes CDR1 SGHTS and CDR2 YDEGEE.

This clone was seen only once. The gene calls are TRBV28 and TRBJ1-4; 8 nucleotides agree with TRBD1. V lost 6 bases, J lost 5 bases, and 8 bases stayed unmatched. The CDR3 runs 15 residues. Germline loops: CDR1 MDHEN, CDR2 SYDVKM. CDR3 in DNA: TGTGCCAGCAGCCAACAGGGGGGCCTGAATGAAAAACTGTTTTTT. This codes for CASSQQGGLNEKLFF.